The 20 T cell receptor beta chains listed next were all sequenced from one sample in a study of shared clonotypes between healthy human individuals. CD45RO negativity and positive selection for CCR7 defined naive CD8 cells, a population that excluded terminally differentiated effector memory CD45RA+ cells. Sequencing was performed with immunoSEQ multiplex PCR; in TCRdb, only in-frame clones are kept and a portion is missing. The sample shows about 750,000 clones, 90% to 95% of them seen only once. The sequencing input was naive CD8+ T cells sorted from blood. Receptors originate from a man aged 30-40 years in good health.

The V gene is TRBV11-3, the J gene TRBJ2-7; D possibly corresponds to TRBD2 (5 bases). Germline V gene sequence: CDR1 SGHNT, CDR2 YENEEA. The V gene lost 5 bases and the J gene lost 1 base, with 9 bases spanning the gap. The CDR3 has 13 residues. The CDR3 region has the DNA TGTGCCAGCAGCCGCGAGGGATCCTACGAGCAGTACTTC. The encoded protein is CASSREGSYEQYF.

The CDR3 loop reads CASSESGLYNEQFF. The DNA of the CDR3 is TGTGCCAGCAGTGAAAGCGGGCTATACAATGAGCAGTTCTTC. The chain recombines TRBV6-5 with TRBJ2-1; tentatively, D is TRBD2 (6 bases). The CDR3 has 14 residues. V gave up 5 bases and J gave up 4 bases, with 12 bases separating them. Germline V gene data show CDR1 as MNHEY and CDR2 as SVGAGI.

This chain links TRBV11-2 with TRBJ2-1; perhaps TRBD1 as D (6 bases). The germline V and J ends were trimmed by 0 bases and 7 bases, with 10 bases remaining between them. This CDR3 has 14 amino acids. Per the germline V gene, CDR1 is SGHAT and CDR2 is FQNNGV. As DNA, the CDR3 is TGTGCCAGCAGCTTAGACCCTACAGGGAATGAGCAGTTCTTC. As protein: CASSLDPTGNEQFF.

DNA for the CDR3: TGTGCCTGGAGGGGGCTTTGGATGGGCCATGAAAAACTGTTTTTT. Translation gives CAWRGLWMGHEKLFF. This chain uses TRBV30 with TRBJ1-4, with D tentatively TRBD1 (5 bases). The CDR3 contains 15 residues. Germline V gene sequence: CDR1 GTSNPN, CDR2 SVGIG (reference sequence). V lost 3 bases and J 6 bases, leaving 17 bases between the germline ends.

This clone was counted only a few times. The same CDR3 also results from other DNA sequences found in this sample. V gene TRBV5-1 combines with J gene TRBJ2-3, with D possibly called TRBD1 or TRBD2 (5 bases each). This CDR3 is 14 amino acids long. The ends were cut back, 1 base at V and 0 bases at J, with 6 bases in the middle. From germline, CDR1 is SGHRS and CDR2 YFSETQ. CDR3 sequence: CASSLWGSTDTQYF. The CDR3 DNA follows: TGCGCCAGCAGCTTGTGGGGGAGCACAGATACGCAGTATTTT.

The V gene is TRBV4-3, the J gene TRBJ1-2; TRBD1 matches at 7 bases. Germline V gene lookup returns CDR1 LGHNA and CDR2 YSLEER. This CDR3 spans 14 amino acids. V was pared by 0 bases and J by 8 bases, with 6 bases of the junction left unmatched. The CDR3 is CASSQDQGGGGYTF. The DNA of the CDR3 is TGCGCCAGCAGCCAAGATCAAGGGGGCGGCGGCTACACCTTC.

V usage is TRBV5-4 and J usage is TRBJ2-7, with D tentatively TRBD2 (7 bases). The CDR3 is made up of 15 amino acids. With 4 bases removed from V and 2 bases from J, the gap between germline ends came to 16 bases. Germline lookup yields CDR1 SGHNT and CDR2 YYREEE (reference sequence). The CDR3 sequence: CASSGGGASPYEQYF. The CDR3 bases are TGTGCCAGCAGCGGAGGGGGGGCCAGTCCCTACGAGCAGTACTTC. Based on the CDR3 plus reference TRBV5-4 and TRBJ2-7, the full variable domain is ETGVTQSPTHLIKTRGQQVTLRCSSQSGHNTVSWYQQALGQGPQFIFQYYREEENGRGNFPPRFSGLQFPNYSSELNVNALELDDSALYLCASSGGGASPYEQYFGPGTRLTVT.

This clone was recorded only once. The chain couples TRBV28 to TRBJ2-6, with D tentatively TRBD1 (5 bases). The ends were cut back, 3 bases at V and 0 bases at J, with 12 bases in the middle. The CDR3 length is 17 residues. Per the germline V gene, CDR1 is MDHEN and CDR2 is SYDVKM. Here the CDR3 reads CASSFLGASSGANVLTF. As DNA, the CDR3 is TGTGCCAGCAGTTTCTTAGGGGCTAGCTCTGGGGCCAACGTCCTGACTTTC.

The V and J genes are TRBV7-6 and TRBJ1-5; possibly TRBD1 for D (5 bases). This CDR3 region has 15 residues. CDR1 SGHVS and CDR2 FNYEAQ come from the germline V gene. V was cut by 1 base and J by 2 bases, with 9 bases left in between. The CDR3 DNA reads TGTGCCAGCAGCTTAGGTGGAGGGGGCAATCAGCCCCAGCATTTT. Translated, it gives CASSLGGGGNQPQHF.

As for this clone: The same CDR3 arises from other DNA sequences in this sample as well. The chain links TRBV7-9 to TRBJ1-5; D might be TRBD1 (6 bases). The CDR3 contains 14 residues. Trimming shortened V by 1 base and J by 2 bases, and 6 bases separated the two germline ends. Germline CDR1 SEHNR, CDR2 FQNEAQ (reference sequence). This CDR3 reads CASSLGTGNQPQHF. The CDR3 coding sequence is TGTGCCAGCAGCTTAGGGACAGGCAATCAGCCCCAGCATTTT.

The chain has TRBV16 and TRBJ2-7; weak D call: TRBD2 (6 bases). Per germline, CDR1 KGHSY and CDR2 FQNENV. The CDR3 totals 16 residues. V was shortened by 2 bases and J by 5 bases, with 19 bases between the two germline ends. CDR3 loop: CASSQTPGRGTNEQYF. DNA for the CDR3: TGTGCCAGCAGCCAAACACCCGGTCGGGGGACCAACGAGCAGTACTTC.

The chain employs TRBV15 and TRBJ1-1; D is unresolved. The CDR3 consists of 13 residues. Between the trimmed V and J ends, which lost 5 bases and 3 bases, there was a span of 10 bases. CDR1 LNHNV and CDR2 YYDKDF come from the germline V gene (reference sequence). CDR3 protein: CATSGLLHTEAFF. Here the CDR3 DNA reads TGTGCCACCAGCGGCCTGCTCCACACTGAAGCTTTCTTT.

A single count supports this clone. The gene calls are TRBV7-9 and TRBJ2-1, with D possibly matching TRBD2 (6 bases). The V gene lost 3 bases and the J gene lost 8 bases, with 17 bases spanning the gap. Germline-derived CDR1 and CDR2 are SEHNR and FQNEAQ (reference sequence). This CDR3 is built from 15 residues. CDR3 DNA: TGTGCCAGCAGCTTGGGGATGCGGGGTTTGGATGAGCAGTTCTTC. It encodes CASSLGMRGLDEQFF.

The CDR3 is CATRDFTYEQYF. As DNA, the CDR3 is TGTGCCACCCGGGACTTCACCTACGAGCAGTACTTC. V usage is TRBV10-3 and J usage is TRBJ2-7; D perhaps matches TRBD2 (6 bases). Germline V CDR1 and CDR2: ENHRY, SYGVKD. V gave up 10 bases and J gave up 2 bases, with 12 bases separating them. CDR3 size: 12 residues.

The chain carries TRBV29-1 and TRBJ2-5; the match to TRBD2 covers 9 bases. V lost 5 bases to trimming and J lost 4 bases; unmatched junction nucleotides: 5. The germline gives CDR1 SQVTM, CDR2 ANQGSEA. The CDR3 extends over 13 amino acids. CDR3: CSVKLAGVETQYF. The CDR3 nucleotides are TGCAGCGTTAAGTTAGCGGGAGTAGAGACCCAGTACTTC.

The chain has TRBV4-1 and TRBJ2-7; 11 positions agree with TRBD1. The CDR3 runs 16 residues. Germline V gene sequence: CDR1 MGHRA, CDR2 YSYEKL. The V gene end was trimmed by 0 bases and the J gene end by 7 bases; junction bases not matched to a gene: 8. The CDR3, as DNA: TGCGCCAGCAGCCAAGATAGGACAGGGGGCGCGAGGGAGCAGTACTTC. As protein: CASSQDRTGGAREQYF.

The rearrangement links TRBV7-6 to TRBJ2-7, with 10 bases aligning to TRBD1. The V segment lost 5 bases and the J segment 6 bases; nucleotides outside the gene matches: 4. The CDR3 spans 13 residues. Germline CDR1 and CDR2: SGHVS and FNYEAQ. The CDR3 coding sequence is TGTGCCAGCAGCCCCGGGACAGGGGCCGAGCAGTACTTC. This gives the protein CASSPGTGAEQYF.

The V call is TRBV29-1, the J call TRBJ2-7; D is perhaps TRBD1 (6 bases). With 4 bases removed from V and 0 bases from J, the gap between germline ends came to 10 bases. The V gene's germline CDR1 is SQVTM and CDR2 ANQGSEA. The CDR3 is 13 amino acids. Written as DNA, the CDR3 is TGCAGCGTTGGTTCAGGGGCCTCCTACGAGCAGTACTTC. It is translated as CSVGSGASYEQYF.

The chain joins TRBV7-7 to TRBJ2-2; 14 nucleotides align to TRBD2. Germline V gene sequence: CDR1 SSHAT, CDR2 FNYEAQ (reference sequence). There are 18 residues in the CDR3. The trim removed 0 bases at V and 4 bases at J, leaving 4 bases unmatched. The CDR3 region has the DNA TGTGCCAGCAGCTTAGCGGGACTAGCGGGAGATGGCACCGGGGAGCTGTTTTTT. Translating gives CASSLAGLAGDGTGELFF.

The gene calls are TRBV1 and TRBJ2-1; the table's D call TRBD2 went unverified against the DNA. TRBV1 is deemed a pseudogene. The CDR3 has 17 residues. CDR3 sequence (DNA): TGCACCAGCAGCCCTCGACCGGGACTAGTAGCCTACAATGAGCAGTTCTTC. Translating it yields CTSSPRPGLVAYNEQFF.